The next 8 T cell receptor beta chains were all read from a single sample in a study of cytomegalovirus exposure and HLA in healthy donors. Use of 60 Vbeta and 13 Jbeta primers characterized the PCR. Clones were read by immunoSEQ multiplex PCR, and TCRdb kept only the in-frame ones, dropping some. Counted here are about 160,000 clones, approximately 75% occurring once; the ten biggest clones make up approximately 2.3%. The specimen sequenced was PBMCs. Receptor source: a man aged 50 to 59 in good health and CMV-seropositive.

J is TRBJ2-5 and V is TRBV15, with TRBD2 identical over 10 bases. Unmatched junction bases numbered 9, after V lost 9 bases and J lost 5 bases. The CDR3 contains 14 residues. The V gene's germline CDR1 is LNHNV and CDR2 YYDKDF (reference sequence). The CDR3 bases are TGTGCCACGAAAGCGGGGGGGCTTGTTGAGACCCAGTACTTC. Translation gives CATKAGGLVETQYF. The full variable domain, rest sourced from reference TRBV15 and TRBJ2-5, is DAMVIQNPRYQVTQFGKPVTLSCSQTLNHNVMYWYQQKSSQAPKLLFHYYDKDFNNEADTPDNFQSRRPNTSFCFLDIRSPGLGDTAMYLCATKAGGLVETQYFGPGTRLLVL.

This chain joins TRBV10-3 and TRBJ2-3; possible D gene TRBD2, 6 bases. This CDR3 is built from 13 residues. Deletions cut 6 bases from V and 4 bases from J, with 11 bases between. From germline, CDR1 is ENHRY and CDR2 SYGVKD. This CDR3 is CAISGEVPDTQYF. CDR3 in DNA: TGTGCCATCAGCGGGGAGGTTCCAGATACGCAGTATTTT.

CDR3 protein: CASSSDRGANYGYTF. The CDR3 DNA reads as TGTGCCAGCAGTTCGGACAGGGGGGCTAACTATGGCTACACCTTC. V usage is TRBV27 and J usage is TRBJ1-2; 10 nucleotides match TRBD1. After removal of 4 bases from V and 0 bases from J, the junction contained 2 bases not matched to a gene. Germline V gene lookup returns CDR1 MNHEY and CDR2 SMNVEV (reference sequence). This CDR3 comprises 15 residues.

The chain carries TRBV5-4 and TRBJ2-3; D not certain. V was pared by 0 bases and J by 2 bases, with 7 bases between. Germline V CDR1 and CDR2: SGHNT, YYREEE (reference sequence). There are 14 residues in the CDR3. In DNA, the CDR3 is TGTGCCAGCAGCTTGGCTCAGAACACAGATACGCAGTATTTT. Protein product: CASSLAQNTDTQYF. Full variable domain (missing parts from reference TRBV5-4 and TRBJ2-3): ETGVTQSPTHLIKTRGQQVTLRCSSQSGHNTVSWYQQALGQGPQFIFQYYREEENGRGNFPPRFSGLQFPNYSSELNVNALELDDSALYLCASSLAQNTDTQYFGPGTRLTVL.

The chain joins TRBV11-3 to TRBJ2-3, with no clear D. The ends were cut back, 7 bases at V and 6 bases at J, with 17 bases in the middle. The CDR3 consists of 14 residues. CDR1 and CDR2 (germline): SGHNT, YENEEA. The CDR3: CASKASQMSDTQYF. The CDR3 bases are TGTGCCAGCAAGGCTAGTCAGATGTCCGATACGCAGTATTTT.

The chain has TRBV5-1 and TRBJ2-3, with D uncertain. V lost 0 bases, J lost 6 bases, and 8 bases lay in between. The germline gives CDR1 SGHRS, CDR2 YFSETQ. The CDR3 contains 13 residues. CDR3 region: CASSLEVGDTQYF. CDR3 DNA: TGCGCCAGCAGCTTGGAGGTCGGGGATACGCAGTATTTT. Together with reference TRBV5-1 and TRBJ2-3, the CDR3 gives the full variable domain: KAGVTQTPRYLIKTRGQQVTLSCSPISGHRSVSWYQQTPGQGLQFLFEYFSETQRNKGNFPGRFSGRQFSNSRSEMNVSTLELGDSALYLCASSLEVGDTQYFGPGTRLTVL.

The rearrangement joins TRBV13 to TRBJ2-3, with 13 bases identical to TRBD2. This CDR3 spans 16 amino acids. CDR1 is PRHDT and CDR2 is FYEKMQ in the germline V gene (reference sequence). The trim removed 5 bases at V and 0 bases at J, leaving 2 bases unmatched. CDR3 sequence: CASSVGLAGSTDTQYF. The CDR3 nucleotides are TGTGCCAGCAGCGTGGGACTAGCGGGGAGCACAGATACGCAGTATTTT.

This chain joins TRBV7-2 and TRBJ1-2; 9 bases match TRBD1. The germline V gene has CDR1 SGHTA and CDR2 FQGNSA. With V trimmed by 5 bases and J by 2 bases, 3 bases remained unmatched. The CDR3 runs to 14 residues. The CDR3 protein is CASSVGQGNYGYTF. The CDR3 DNA reads as TGTGCCAGCAGCGTGGGACAGGGAAACTATGGCTACACCTTC.